The source of this TCR beta chain is a study of shared clonotypes between healthy human individuals. Looking at the study overall: Aged between 18 and 49, the donors were two women and three men. Study findings and constraints: Inspection by rarefaction showed sorted-subset sequencing to be incomplete despite large depth.

Method: immunoSEQ multiplex PCR; TCRdb's copy keeps in-frame clones and lacks some. The sample lists roughly 720,000 clones; about 90% were seen once. Points on this clone: What it binds is unknown.

The CDR3 runs 13 residues. Germline CDR1 LGHNA, CDR2 YNFKEQ. Trimming took off 8 bases at V and 2 bases at J, with 12 bases between the two ends. The chain couples TRBV4-2 to TRBJ2-5; D could derive from TRBD1 or TRBD2 (5 bases each). The sample comprised memory CD8+ T cells from PBMCs. Subset meaning: CD45RO+ cells pooled with CCR7-negative TemRA cells. This TCR was recovered from a man between 18 and 35 years old in good health. Some clones in this sample may be carry-over from other donors' samples. The CDR3 spells CASEGEGQETQYF. Here the CDR3 DNA reads TGTGCCAGCGAGGGTGAGGGGCAAGAGACCCAGTACTTC.